This TCR beta chain was recovered during a study of blood T cell repertoires in COVID-19. Study-level information: Acute and convalescent COVID-19 samples came from the United States, Italy and Spain. Sample material is recorded as cDNA or gDNA derived from T cells, B-cell-depleted T cells, or PBMCs.

Authors' analysis steps: Nucleated cell number was recorded as an estimate derived from reference gene primer amplification. Method: immunoSEQ multiplex PCR; TCRdb's copy keeps in-frame clones and lacks some. The V and J calls and clone size were taken over from that table, and D and trimming were inferred from the DNA. The sample shows about 240,000 clones, approximately 80% of them seen only once. The V gene's germline CDR1 is KGHSH and CDR2 LQKENI. This CDR3 comprises 13 residues. Trimming stripped 0 bases from V and 4 bases from J, with 6 bases between. V and J are TRBV18 and TRBJ1-1; D not certain. This clonotype originated in an elderly woman with acute or convalescent COVID-19. The sequenced material came from peripheral blood. CDR3 coding DNA: TGTGCCAGCTCACCACCCATGAGCACTGAAGCTTTCTTT. Its protein is CASSPPMSTEAFF.